Sequencing of this T cell receptor (beta chain) was carried out in a study of CD8+ T cells in alopecia areata (dated by TCRdb to the late 2010s). Background on the whole study: The treated patients, all with moderate-to-severe alopecia areata, were enrolled in an open-label pilot trial of oral tofacitinib given at 5 to 10 mg twice daily. Tofacitinib was administered for 6 to 18 months, and 6 months of follow-up off drug were then conducted to assess delayed response and recurrence. The SALT score, which quantifies the percentage of affected scalp surface area, was used to measure disease severity in treated patients. To study T cell clonal expansion in alopecia areata, the researchers applied high-throughput TCRbeta sequencing to both the C3H/HeJ mouse model and human patients. On the human side, TCRbeta sequencing was run on scalp tissue and on sorted CD4+ and CD8+ peripheral blood T cells from healthy controls and from alopecia areata patients with either patchy or totalis/universalis disease. Biopsies were taken from tofacitinib-treated patients at baseline and again at 4 and 24 weeks into treatment, and several of those patients also had a later scalp biopsy. Clonality in the scalp was compared among normal scalp (n=4), patchy alopecia areata scalp (n=8), and alopecia totalis/universalis scalp (n=8). RNA was extracted with the PAXgene miRNA kit for fixed scalp, the miRNeasy kit for PBMCs, and the RNeasy kit for mouse skin. TCRbeta CDR3 regions were amplified by immunoSEQ multiplex PCR using 35 Vbeta forward and 13 Jbeta reverse primers.

The sample holds a few counts of this clone. No cognate antigen has been identified for it. It has no much larger one-base neighbor in the sample; base qualities were not kept. The sample's treatment or condition label is to be understood as: oral pan-JAK inhibitor, 5-10 mg twice daily. Lesional scalp punch biopsies and peripheral blood were collected from alopecia areata patients. PBMCs were separated by density centrifugation and stained for CD3, CD4 and CD8, after which CD4+ and CD8+ T cells were sorted on a FACSAria. The paper as a whole reports these results and caveats: Many expanded lesional clones persisted in scalp and blood during tofacitinib treatment, which may partly explain relapse after stopping treatment. Unlike mouse skin, where gammadelta T cells dominate, normal human skin contains resident alphabeta T cells that get sequenced too, which complicates analysis of the scalp TCR repertoire. Shared TCR sequences between patients were less evident than in mice, which may be partly attributable to HLA diversity in the patient population. Lesional scalp, especially in alopecia totalis/universalis, showed higher clonality and more expanded CD8+ clones than normal scalp, suggesting antigenic drive. Because the treated cohort was small and included a single nonresponder, larger studies are needed to assess links between baseline CD8+ expansion and response. Tofacitinib significantly decreased scalp clonality and the number of expanded CD8+ clones among the top 100 scalp clones.

Libraries were prepared through the immunoSEQ multiplex PCR assay. RNA was extracted from all samples and reverse transcribed into cDNA, which served as template for TCR sequencing. First-strand cDNA was synthesized using SuperScript III with a 2:1 mix of oligo-dT and random hexamers. A synthetic immune receptor repertoire was used to assess amplification bias, and residual bias was removed computationally. In the authors' own workflow: Raw reads were preprocessed to remove errors, and CDR3 was defined according to IMGT conventions as the region from the conserved cysteine to phenylalanine. To get clonality, Shannon entropy was normalized by log2 of the number of productive unique TCRs and the result was subtracted from 1. CD4 or CD8 identity of scalp clones was inferred by cross-referencing scalp TCRbeta sequences with sorted blood CD4 and CD8 repertoires. This is the immuneACCESS table as TCRdb keeps it, with only in-frame sequences that have V and J called. A part of the clones is gone; compared with another copy, unresolved V genes explain less than half, and the rest is unexplained. V, J and clone size were drawn from that table, and D and trimming were deduced from the DNA. The sample includes fewer than 250,000 clones, with approximately 47% observed a single time. Around 2.5% of the sample rests with the top ten.

The receptor comes from a human donor with alopecia areata. Sequences were derived from CD4+ T cells sorted from blood, sampled at approximately week 37, from a patient treated with tofacitinib.

The CDR3 sequence is CSVVGGGGQVWETQYF. The sequenced DNA: TGCAGCGTCGTGGGTGGAGGAGGCCAGGTTTGGGAGACCCAGTACTTC. Recombination linked TRBV29-1 to TRBJ2-5, and perhaps TRBD2 as D gene, on 5 matching bases. V is reduced by 6 bases and J by 5 bases, leaving a spacing of 25 bases between them. As encoded in the germline V gene, CDR1 is SQVTM while CDR2 is ANQGSEA. Spanning cysteine to phenylalanine, the CDR3 consists of 16 amino acids. The retained sequence is limited to the CDR3, 48 bases, with the frame set at the first base.